The 23 T cell receptor beta chains below were found in one sample sequenced in a study of Graves' ophthalmopathy and Graves' hyperthyroidism. The sequenced template was RNA, covering the TCR beta CDR3 region. First-round RT-PCR employed HTBI primers, with a second-round multiplex PCR after it. TCRdb ran MiXCR on the multiplex PCR reads and lists one entry per CDR3 protein. This sample has a few hundred thousand distinct CDR3 sequences; roughly 15% occur once, and the top ten carry approximately 7%. Input material: peripheral blood. Source of these receptors: a woman between 18 and 29 years old with stable Graves' hyperthyroidism.

On this clonotype itself: A much more abundant neighbour one base away suggests this may be a read error. The limits of the CDR3 on the DNA are not certain, so only TCRdb's listed CDR3 is given. The chain links TRBV24-1 to TRBJ1-2; the listed D gene, TRBD1, was not tested against the DNA. The CDR3 contains 19 residues when both ends are counted. Germline V CDR1 and CDR2: KGHDR, SFDVKD. CDR3 in amino acids: CATSDSVTAVGGGNYGYSF.

CDR3 coding DNA: TGTGCCACCATTGGACTAGCTGGGACCCAGTACTTC. It is translated as CATIGLAGTQYF. This chain links TRBV24-1 with TRBJ2-5; 8 positions agree with TRBD2. The CDR3 sequence is 12 residues long. J was trimmed by 7 bases and V by 8 bases; bases with no gene match: 5. Germline values: CDR1 KGHDR, CDR2 SFDVKD.

This clonotype occurred many times. V is TRBV2 and J is TRBJ1-1; 9 bases match TRBD1. V was pared by 6 bases and J by 4 bases, with 3 bases of the junction left unmatched. This CDR3 is 13 amino acids long. Germline V lookup: CDR1 SNHLY, CDR2 FYNNEI. In nucleotides, the CDR3 is TGTGCCAGCAGGAGACAGGGGGGCACTGAAGCTTTCTTT. Protein sequence: CASRRQGGTEAFF.

This clonotype was seen only a few times. The CDR3 nucleotides are TGTGCCTGCGTCAGGCCACCCTATGGCTACACCTTC. Its translation is CACVRPPYGYTF. The V call is TRBV6-1, the J call TRBJ1-2, with no clear D. CDR3 size: 12 residues. The ends were cut back, 11 bases at V and 4 bases at J, with 14 bases in the middle. The germline CDR1 and CDR2 sequences are MNHNS and SASEGT.

Ten or more counts support this clonotype. The chain has TRBV24-1 and TRBJ1-2; a possible D gene is TRBD1 (6 bases). Trimming removed 3 bases from V and 5 bases from J, with 18 bases in between. The CDR3 covers 16 residues. The germline CDR1 and CDR2 sequences are KGHDR and SFDVKD. The CDR3 sequence: CATSDANIGQNYGYTF. For the CDR3, the DNA is TGTGCCACCAGTGATGCTAACATAGGACAGAATTATGGCTACACCTTC.

This clonotype was seen a few times. The V call is TRBV12-3 or TRBV12-4, the J call TRBJ2-3, with no clear D. Trimming shortened V by 5 bases and J by 3 bases, and 15 bases separated the two germline ends. The CDR3 length is 15 residues. As DNA, the CDR3 is TGTGCCAGCAGTACTCGGACGCATTTTACAGATACGCAGTATTTT. This translates into CASSTRTHFTDTQYF.

This chain connects TRBV7-8 to TRBJ2-5; possibly TRBD1 for D (6 bases). V lost 5 bases and J lost 2, with 12 bases in between. The germline V gene has CDR1 SGHVS and CDR2 FQNEAQ. The CDR3 sequence is 14 residues long. This chain's CDR3 is CASSQFRGQETQYF. For the CDR3, the DNA is TGTGCCAGCAGCCAGTTCAGGGGTCAAGAGACCCAGTACTTC.

V and J are TRBV13 and TRBJ1-2, with D possibly being TRBD1 (5 bases). The germline V gene has CDR1 PRHDT and CDR2 FYEKMQ (reference sequence). The CDR3 consists of 14 residues. Trimming took off 6 bases at V and 8 bases at J, with 19 bases between the two ends. DNA of the CDR3: TGTGCCAGCAGTCTCCCGGGACGTCCCCTGGGCTACACCTTC. It yields the protein CASSLPGRPLGYTF.

This clonotype has at least ten counts. J is TRBJ2-7 and V is TRBV20-1; 10 bases are a match to TRBD2. Germline CDR1 DFQATT, CDR2 SNEGSKA (reference sequence). The CDR3 length is 15 residues. V lost 0 bases, J lost 5 bases, and 7 bases stayed unmatched. Here the CDR3 reads CSARDLGTSDNEQYF. CDR3 sequence (DNA): TGCAGTGCTAGAGATTTGGGGACTAGCGATAACGAGCAGTACTTC.

As concerns this clonotype: Likely a read error: the CDR3 ends without its conserved phenylalanine or tryptophan. The CDR3 DNA is TGTGCCATCAGTGAGCAAAGACGGGGGGGCCGAGACACCGGGGAGCTGTTTCTT. Its protein product is CAISEQRRGGRDTGELFL. The chain joins TRBV10-3 to TRBJ2-2; 8 nucleotides line up with TRBD2. Losses at the gene ends were 2 bases for V and 3 bases for J; bases not matched to a gene: 11. CDR3 length: 18 amino acids. Germline V gene sequence: CDR1 ENHRY, CDR2 SYGVKD.

This clonotype was observed many times. The chain combines TRBV10-3 with TRBJ1-1; the D is unclear. CDR1 ENHRY and CDR2 SYGVKD come from the germline V gene. The CDR3 totals 13 residues. V lost 4 bases and J lost 1, with 7 bases in between. The CDR3 region is CAISGSSNTEAFF. As DNA, the CDR3 is TGTGCCATCAGTGGGTCCTCGAACACTGAAGCTTTCTTT.

This clonotype was counted ten times or more. The chain couples TRBV29-1 to TRBJ1-2, with D tentatively TRBD1 (5 bases). The CDR3 covers 12 residues. The germline V and J ends were trimmed by 5 bases and 7 bases, with 14 bases remaining between them. CDR1 and CDR2 from the germline V gene are SQVTM and ANQGSEA. This CDR3 is CSVHGTEPGYTF. CDR3 in DNA: TGCAGCGTTCACGGGACGGAGCCTGGCTACACCTTC. The whole variable domain, remainder taken from reference TRBV29-1 and TRBJ1-2, is SAVISQKPSRDICQRGTSLTIQCQVDSQVTMMFWYRQQPGQSLTLIATANQGSEATYESGFVIDKFPISRPNLTFSTLTVSNMSPEDSSIYLCSVHGTEPGYTFGSGTRLTVV.

The rearrangement links TRBV12-3 or TRBV12-4 to TRBJ1-5; tentatively, D is TRBD1 (5 bases). There are 15 residues in the CDR3. Trimming removed 0 bases from V and 5 bases from J, with 11 bases in between. CDR3 sequence reads: CASSLAAGPYQPQHF. As DNA, the CDR3 is TGTGCCAGCAGTTTAGCGGCAGGGCCTTATCAGCCCCAGCATTTT.

Many counts were recorded for this clonotype. V gene TRBV24-1 combines with J gene TRBJ1-5, with D perhaps matching TRBD1 (6 bases). Deletions cut 3 bases from V and 3 bases from J, with 11 bases between. This CDR3 spans 15 amino acids. In germline, CDR1 is KGHDR, CDR2 SFDVKD. The CDR3 DNA reads TGTGCCACCAGTGATAGGGACACTTTCAATCAGCCCCAGCATTTT. Translated, it gives CATSDRDTFNQPQHF.

This clonotype has at least ten counts. The chain uses TRBV5-5 and TRBJ2-5; no definite D call. The CDR3 is 14 residues long. Germline V lookup: CDR1 SGHKS, CDR2 YYEKEE (reference sequence). V lost 4 bases to trimming and J lost 3 bases, with 13 bases between them. CDR3 nucleotides: TGTGCCAGCAGCCCTGTCGTTCAGGAAGAGACCCAGTACTTC. Its translation: CASSPVVQEETQYF.

On this clonotype: Germline and junction disagree at one end, which may indicate a read error. J is TRBJ1-1 and V is TRBV7-8, with D hard to call. This CDR3 comprises 13 residues. CDR1 is SGHVS and CDR2 is FQNEAQ in the germline V gene. The CDR3 reads CASSTARYTDAFF. DNA for the CDR3: TGTGCCAGCAGTACGGCCAGATACACTGATGCTTTCTTT.

This clonotype has ten or more counts. This chain links TRBV6-2 or TRBV6-3 with TRBJ1-5; 7 positions match TRBD1. The germline V gene has CDR1 MNHEY and CDR2 SVGEGT. The trim removed 6 bases at V and 1 base at J, leaving 12 bases unmatched. The CDR3 is 17 amino acids. CDR3 protein: CASRAIHRGWSNQPQHF. The CDR3 region has the DNA TGTGCCAGCAGAGCCATCCACAGGGGATGGAGCAATCAGCCCCAGCATTTT.

In this sample, this clonotype turned up many times. The chain is built from TRBV29-1 and TRBJ1-1; D is ambiguous. The V end lost 8 bases, the J end lost 2 bases, and 15 bases lay between the germline ends. The CDR3 loop spans 13 amino acids. The germline CDR1 and CDR2 sequences are SQVTM and ANQGSEA. CDR3 in DNA: TGCAGCTGCGGAGGTCAGCCAAACACTGAAGCTTTCTTT. This encodes CSCGGQPNTEAFF.

As regards this clonotype: A much larger clone is a single base away; this may be a read error. The CDR3, as DNA: TGTGCCAGCAGCTTGCGACCGCCGCGGGGAACTGAAGCTTTCTTT. Its protein product is CASSLRPPRGTEAFF. The rearrangement joins TRBV5-5 to TRBJ1-1; D is unclear. This CDR3 region has 15 residues. Germline V gives CDR1 SGHKS, CDR2 YYEKEE (reference sequence). V lost 1 base, J lost 5 bases, and 15 bases lay in between.

This clonotype was recorded a few times. This may stem from a read error, because a much larger clone lies one nucleotide away. The V and J genes are TRBV6-1 and TRBJ1-6; D gene ambiguous. The CDR3 contains 14 residues. Germline V gives CDR1 MNHNS, CDR2 SASEGT. The CDR3 DNA sequence: TGTGCCAGCAGCCTTATTATTGGAGATTCACACCTCCACTTT. Amino acids: CASSLIIGDSHLHF.

This clonotype has more than one count but fewer than ten. The chain uses TRBV11-3 and TRBJ2-2, with TRBD2 as a possible D gene (5 bases). V dropped 3 bases and J dropped 3 bases, with 11 bases sitting between them. This CDR3 contains 15 residues. Per germline, CDR1 SGHNT and CDR2 YENEEA. The CDR3 DNA reads TGTGCCAGCAGCTTTAGAGGGATGGACACCGGGGAGCTGTTTTTT. Encoded protein: CASSFRGMDTGELFF.

This clonotype was seen repeatedly, ten times or more. The chain carries TRBV6-2 or TRBV6-3 and TRBJ1-2, with 8 bases that match TRBD1. This CDR3 spans 14 amino acids. The germline CDR1 and CDR2 sequences are MNHEY and SVGEGT. The J segment lost 6 bases and the V segment lost 5 bases, leaving 8 bases of the junction unmatched. The CDR3 nucleotides read TGTGCCAGCAGTCCTCCTTGGACAGGGAATGGCTACACCTTC. This codes for CASSPPWTGNGYTF.

This clonotype was seen repeatedly, ten times or more. The J gene is TRBJ1-1, the V gene TRBV9; 8 nucleotides align to TRBD1. The CDR3 is 14 amino acids. With 3 bases clipped from V and 2 bases from J, the junction kept 3 bases outside the gene matches. The germline gives CDR1 SGDLS, CDR2 YYNGEE. The DNA of the CDR3 is TGTGCCAGCAGCGAGACAGGGGATAACACTGAAGCTTTCTTT. Translating it yields CASSETGDNTEAFF.